This T cell receptor beta chain was sequenced for a study of technical replicates of blood from several donors. This table comes from immunoSEQ multiplex PCR, and its TCRdb copy is limited to in-frame clones, with some not included. Among about 83,000 clones listed, more than 80% were seen once. This TCR was sampled from a human donor in good health. The specimen was T cells isolated from PBMCs.

CDR3 region: CASSDGLGGRPDTQYF. Written as DNA, the CDR3 is TGCGCCAGCAGTGACGGACTGGGGGGGCGCCCAGATACGCAGTATTTT. The chain has TRBV10-1 and TRBJ2-3; a possible D gene is TRBD2 (7 bases). The germline V gene has CDR1 WNHNN and CDR2 SYGVQD (reference sequence). Trimming took off 3 bases at V and 4 bases at J, with 17 bases between the two ends. The length of the CDR3 is 16 residues.